The clone carrying this TCR beta chain was seen at least ten times. The same CDR3 arises from other DNA sequences in this sample as well. These data are taken from a study of shared clonotypes between healthy human individuals. About the research overall: A couple of female and a few male donors aged 18 to 49 were enrolled.

The replicate PCRs on unsorted PBMC were given about 320 ng DNA, which is some 32,000 T cell genomes. Some clones are missing from TCRdb's copy, which holds only in-frame ones; the method was immunoSEQ multiplex PCR. Of 470,000 or so clones detected, more than 75% appear once; the ten largest clones hold more than 10%. This CDR3 contains 13 residues. Trimming removed 5 bases from V and 5 bases from J, with 15 bases in between. The germline V gene has CDR1 GTSNPN and CDR2 SVGIG (reference sequence). The sequenced sample was PBMCs. The chain uses TRBV30 and TRBJ1-1, with D maybe TRBD1 (6 bases). The origin of this receptor is a woman in her thirties or forties in good health. Some clones in this sample may be carry-over from other donors' samples. The CDR3: CAWSRTAGTEAFF. The CDR3 nucleotides read TGTGCCTGGTCCCGGACAGCTGGGACTGAAGCTTTCTTT.